These 15 T cell receptor beta chains were all obtained from the same sample, sequenced in a study of blood T cell repertoires in COVID-19 (dated by TCRdb to about 2020). Library preparation employed the immunoSEQ multiplex PCR assay. As stored in TCRdb, this immuneACCESS dataset retains in-frame rearrangements with V and J assigned. A fraction of the clones does not appear; measured against another copy, unresolved V genes explain less than half of the discrepancy, and the remainder lacks a known reason. This sample gives 250,000 to 300,000 clones in total; roughly 80% of them show up just once. The biggest ten clones account for around 4.1% of the sample. Sequences were obtained from PBMCs or T cells enriched from blood (not recorded which). These receptors were taken from a man aged 25 to 40 with acute COVID-19.

This clone was counted a few times. J is TRBJ1-1 and V is TRBV19, with 8 bases that match TRBD1. After removal of 1 base from V and 4 bases from J, the junction contained 5 bases not matched to a gene. Germline V gene data show CDR1 as LNHDA and CDR2 as SQIVND (reference sequence). CDR3 size: 15 residues. This CDR3 reads CASSIAATGATEAFF. The DNA for the CDR3 is TGTGCCAGTAGTATAGCCGCGACAGGGGCCACTGAAGCTTTCTTT. The full variable domain, rest sourced from reference TRBV19 and TRBJ1-1, is DGGITQSPKYLFRKEGQNVTLSCEQNLNHDAMYWYRQDPGQGLRLIYYSQIVNDFQKGDIAEGYSVSREKKESFPLTVTSAQKNPTAFYLCASSIAATGATEAFFGQGTRLTVV.

V usage is TRBV9 and J usage is TRBJ2-2, with TRBD1 matching over 10 bases. Trimming cost V 0 bases and J 6 bases; bases outside gene matches: 8. The CDR3 is 17 amino acids. The germline V gene has CDR1 SGDLS and CDR2 YYNGEE. The CDR3 sequence is CASSVVPGQGMPGELFF. The CDR3, as DNA: TGTGCCAGCAGCGTAGTTCCGGGACAGGGGATGCCCGGGGAGCTGTTTTTT.

The J gene is TRBJ1-6, the V gene TRBV6-5; the D is unclear. With 4 bases removed from V and 8 bases from J, the gap between germline ends came to 12 bases. This CDR3 spans 14 amino acids. Germline-derived CDR1 and CDR2 are MNHEY and SVGAGI. The CDR3, as DNA: TGTGCCAGCAGTTCTAACGGTGCGGATTCACCCCTCCACTTT. It encodes CASSSNGADSPLHF.

V and J are TRBV5-4 and TRBJ1-2; 7 nucleotides line up with TRBD1. The CDR3 runs 15 residues. V dropped 0 bases and J dropped 3; count of bases not matched to a gene: 5. Germline values: CDR1 SGHNT, CDR2 YYREEE (reference sequence). The CDR3: CASSLEGGPYYGYTF. DNA for the CDR3: TGTGCCAGCAGCTTGGAAGGGGGCCCGTACTATGGCTACACCTTC.

The chain combines TRBV3-1 (or the pseudogene TRBV3-2) with TRBJ2-5; 9 positions match TRBD2. Germline V gene lookup returns CDR1 LGHDT and CDR2 YNNKEL (reference sequence). The V gene end was trimmed by 2 bases and the J gene end by 5 bases; junction bases not matched to a gene: 3. The CDR3 totals 14 residues. CDR3 sequence reads: CASSQTTSGETQYF. CDR3 nucleotide sequence: TGTGCCAGCAGCCAAACAACTAGCGGGGAGACCCAGTACTTC.

The V gene is TRBV5-1, the J gene TRBJ2-5; possibly TRBD1 for D (5 bases). The CDR3 runs 15 residues. Germline CDR1 SGHRS, CDR2 YFSETQ. With 4 bases removed from V and 4 bases from J, the gap between germline ends came to 17 bases. The CDR3 DNA reads as TGCGCCAGCAGCGCGGCGGTAGGGGCGCTAGAGACCCAGTACTTC. This gives the protein CASSAAVGALETQYF.

The gene calls are TRBV27 and TRBJ2-6; TRBD2 matches 8 bases. CDR1 is MNHEY, CDR2 SMNVEV, per germline (reference sequence). The CDR3 contains 18 residues. Trimming removed 2 bases from V and 0 bases from J; junction bases left unmatched: 6. Here the CDR3 DNA reads TGTGCCAGCAGTTTACGTGGTAGCGGGGCCTCTGGGGCCAACGTCCTGACTTTC. Encoded protein: CASSLRGSGASGANVLTF. The variable domain in full, completed from reference TRBV27 and TRBJ2-6, reads EAQVTQNPRYLITVTGKKLTVTCSQNMNHEYMSWYRQDPGLGLRQIYYSMNVEVTDKGDVPEGYKVSRKEKRNFPLILESPSPNQTSLYFCASSLRGSGASGANVLTFGAGSRLTVL.

The gene calls are TRBV4-1 and TRBJ2-3; TRBD1 matches 7 bases. CDR1 and CDR2 from the germline V gene are MGHRA and YSYEKL. V was clipped by 0 bases and J by 2 bases; unmatched bases: 2. CDR3 size: 15 residues. The CDR3 loop is CASSQEDRDTDTQYF. CDR3 DNA: TGCGCCAGCAGCCAAGAAGACAGGGACACAGATACGCAGTATTTT.

The gene calls are TRBV15 and TRBJ1-1, with TRBD1 matching over 9 bases. V shed 0 bases and J 12 bases; nucleotides not matched to a gene: 8. Per the germline V gene, CDR1 is LNHNV and CDR2 is YYDKDF (reference sequence). The CDR3 is 14 residues long. The CDR3 protein is CATSREGQGRMSFF. CDR3 coding DNA: TGTGCCACCAGCAGAGAAGGACAGGGGAGAATGTCTTTCTTT.

The CDR3 protein is CASSSADYNEQFF. The CDR3 coding sequence is TGTGCCAGCAGCTCAGCGGATTACAATGAGCAGTTCTTC. The genes are TRBV5-4 and TRBJ2-1, with D maybe TRBD2 (5 bases). From germline, CDR1 is SGHNT and CDR2 YYREEE (reference sequence). This CDR3 region has 13 residues. Trimming stripped 3 bases from V and 4 bases from J, with 8 bases between.

The gene calls are TRBV19 and TRBJ1-2, with a tentative D call TRBD1 (6 bases). Germline CDR1 reads LNHDA; CDR2 reads SQIVND (reference sequence). Trimming left V 3 bases short and J 8 bases short, with 13 bases between. The length of the CDR3 is 13 residues. Written as DNA, the CDR3 is TGTGCCAGTAGTATTTCAGGGGCTGAGGGCTACACCTTC. It yields the protein CASSISGAEGYTF.

Regarding this clone: The same CDR3 is also encoded by other DNA sequences in this sample. The CDR3 region has the DNA TGTGCCAGCAGATCGGGTTCTCAGCCCCAGCATTTT. Protein sequence: CASRSGSQPQHF. The V gene is TRBV6-5, the J gene TRBJ1-5; D gene uncertain. Germline CDR1 MNHEY, CDR2 SVGAGI. The V gene lost 6 bases and the J gene lost 6 bases, with 9 bases spanning the gap. This CDR3 region has 12 residues.

In regard to this clone: At one boundary the junction diverges from the germline segment, which might be a read error. This chain links TRBV5-1 with TRBJ2-5, with TRBD2 matching 14 bases. Germline values: CDR1 SGHRS, CDR2 YFSETQ. CDR3 size: 16 residues. CDR3 nucleotides: TGTGCCAGCAGCTGGGGACTAGCGGGAGCCGGGGAGACCCAGTACTTC. This translates into CASSWGLAGAGETQYF.

CDR3 protein: CASSLSGPGELFF. CDR3 DNA sequence: TGTGCCAGCAGCTTGAGCGGTCCCGGGGAGCTGTTTTTT. The chain employs TRBV5-6 and TRBJ2-2; weak D call: TRBD2 (5 bases). CDR1 and CDR2 (germline): SGHDT, YYEEEE. The CDR3 is 13 amino acids. V lost 1 base and J lost 6, with 7 bases in between.

The rearrangement uses TRBV20-1 and TRBJ2-4, with TRBD2 matching over 9 bases. The germline gives CDR1 DFQATT, CDR2 SNEGSKA (reference sequence). The CDR3 runs to 15 residues. The J segment lost 2 bases and the V segment lost 6 bases, leaving 8 bases of the junction unmatched. This CDR3 is CSASSGRLTKNIQYF. The CDR3 coding sequence is TGCAGTGCCAGTAGCGGGAGATTAACCAAAAACATTCAGTACTTC.